These T cell receptor beta chains were read from a single sample in a study of blood T cell repertoires in COVID-19. Clones were sequenced by immunoSEQ multiplex PCR, and TCRdb holds only the in-frame ones, with some missing. This table has tens of thousands of clones, 84% appearing once. The sample consisted of peripheral blood. The receptors shown here come from a human donor in a cohort sampled during active COVID-19. Each CDR3 is given with its conserved first and last residue. D genes are given only for firm matches. Clone size is given for some rows only: seen once, a few or many times, or a class if the clone is expanded.

j_call d_call clone_size v_call cdr3_aa cdr3_nt
TRBJ2-7 - - TRBV19 CASSQGGATEYEQYF TGTGCCAGTAGCCAAGGGGGGGCGACCGAATACGAGCAGTACTTC
TRBJ2-7 - - TRBV7-2 CASSHGISRYEQYF TGTGCCAGCAGCCACGGGATAAGCAGGTACGAGCAGTACTTC
TRBJ1-3 TRBD1 - TRBV5-4 CASSLDRNSGNTIYF TGTGCCAGCAGTTTGGACAGGAACTCTGGAAACACCATATATTTT
TRBJ2-1 TRBD1 - TRBV28 CASSAGTEGYNEQFF TGTGCCAGCAGTGCCGGGACAGAGGGGTACAATGAGCAGTTCTTC
TRBJ2-3 - - TRBV15 CATSREGGTDTQYF TGTGCCACCAGCAGAGAAGGCGGAACAGATACGCAGTATTTT
TRBJ2-1 TRBD1 - TRBV6-5 CASSYRDSSYNEQFF TGTGCCAGCAGTTACCGGGACAGCTCCTACAATGAGCAGTTCTTC
TRBJ2-7 TRBD1 few TRBV6-2/TRBV6-3 CASSKIVPGQGTYEQYF TGTGCCAGCAGCAAAATCGTCCCGGGACAGGGAACCTACGAGCAGTACTTC
TRBJ2-7 TRBD2 few TRBV29-1 CSVEGPRAGGYEQYF TGCAGCGTTGAAGGCCCACGGGCGGGAGGATACGAGCAGTACTTC
TRBJ2-3 - few TRBV29-1 CSVEDRRAPQYF TGCAGCGTTGAAGATCGGAGGGCGCCGCAGTATTTT
TRBJ2-3 TRBD2 - TRBV9 CASSGARAGVKVDTQYF TGTGCCAGCAGCGGGGCCCGGGCGGGAGTGAAGGTAGATACGCAGTATTTT
TRBJ1-2 - - TRBV15 CATSRDRLLDNYGYTF TGTGCCACCAGCAGAGACAGACTCTTGGATAACTATGGCTACACCTTC
TRBJ1-5 TRBD1 - TRBV4-1 CASSQERGQGNQPQHF TGCGCCAGCAGCCAAGAGAGGGGACAGGGAAATCAGCCCCAGCATTTT
TRBJ2-3 - - TRBV27 CASTPLAADTQYF TGTGCCAGCACCCCGCTAGCAGCAGATACGCAGTATTTT
TRBJ1-5 TRBD1 - TRBV12-3/TRBV12-4 CASSPTGNQPQHF TGTGCCAGCAGTCCGACAGGGAATCAGCCCCAGCATTTT
TRBJ1-2 - - TRBV4-2 CASSQEEYGYTF TGTGCCAGCAGCCAAGAAGAGTATGGCTACACCTTC
TRBJ1-6 - - TRBV18 CASSPGQRQNSPLHF TGTGCCAGCTCACCCGGACAACGCCAGAATTCACCCCTCCACTTT
TRBJ1-1 - - TRBV2 CASSYDSEAFF TGTGCCAGCAGTTACGACAGTGAAGCTTTCTTT
TRBJ2-7 - - TRBV2 CASGTIAYEQYF TGTGCCAGCGGGACAATTGCCTACGAGCAGTACTTC
TRBJ2-1 TRBD2 - TRBV30 CAWSLGLAGEQFF TGTGCCTGGAGCCTAGGACTAGCGGGCGAGCAGTTCTTC
TRBJ2-5 TRBD2 once TRBV5-4 CASTASGGGGGETQYF TGTGCCAGCACCGCTTCGGGAGGGGGGGGAGGAGAGACCCAGTACTTC
TRBJ2-2 TRBD2 once TRBV4-2 CASSLGTSGPNTGELFF TGTGCCAGCAGCCTTGGGACTAGCGGACCGAACACCGGGGAGCTGTTTTTT
TRBJ2-1 - - TRBV24-1 CATSVRGEQFF TGTGCCACCAGTGTACGAGGTGAGCAGTTCTTC
TRBJ1-2 - - TRBV18 CASSTQELVNYGYTF TGTGCCAGCTCAACTCAAGAGCTTGTTAACTATGGCTACACCTTC
TRBJ2-5 - few TRBV12-3/TRBV12-4 CASKAGHQETQYF TGTGCCAGCAAAGCGGGCCACCAAGAGACCCAGTACTTC
TRBJ1-3 - - TRBV5-4 CASSAQESGNTIYF TGTGCCAGCAGCGCACAGGAAAGTGGAAACACCATATATTTT
TRBJ1-5 - - TRBV24-1 CATSGTGWDSNQPQHF TGTGCCACCAGTGGCACAGGGTGGGATAGCAATCAGCCCCAGCATTTT
TRBJ1-5 - few TRBV28 CASSLNVARNQPQHF TGTGCCAGCAGTTTAAACGTAGCTAGGAATCAGCCCCAGCATTTT